This entry is about one TCR beta chain. The antigen remains undetermined. Sequencing was performed with immunoSEQ multiplex PCR; in TCRdb, only in-frame clones are kept and a portion is missing. The sample shows roughly 46,000 clones, roughly 85% of them seen only once. As for time point: recipient sample about 28 days before transplant, after cytoreduction. Blood collection times were about day -28 and days 30, 100, 180 posttransplant. The sample comes from a study of T cell clonotyping in hematopoietic cell transplantation. The CDR3 is made up of 15 amino acids. CDR1 LNHNV and CDR2 YYDKDF come from the germline V gene (reference sequence). The V gene lost 0 bases and the J gene lost 3 bases, with 11 bases spanning the gap. General observations from the study: Higher Inverse Simpson Index values in graft donor and pretransplant recipient predicted broader posttransplant TCR diversity.

The chain uses TRBV15 and TRBJ1-2, with D unresolved. The TCR sequence derives from a man aged 60 to 69 with myelodysplastic syndrome. Some clones in this sample may be carry-over from other donors' samples. The sequenced sample was peripheral blood mononuclear cells, obtained before stem cell transplant. This chain's CDR3 is CATSRDLTTHYGYTF. CDR3 DNA: TGTGCCACCAGCAGAGACCTAACCACCCACTATGGCTACACCTTC.